The entry that follows covers one T cell receptor (beta chain) sequence. This clonotype was observed many times. Its antigen is unknown. No base qualities exist here, and no much larger clone lies one base off it. CDR1 and CDR2, per the germline V gene, are SQVTM and ANQGSEA. Trimming takes 7 bases from V and 1 base from J, and the germline ends sit 11 bases apart. The CDR3 sequence holds 12 residues, the cysteine and phenylalanine included. The entry retains the CDR3 DNA only, 36 bases that are in frame from base 1. This specimen comes from a study of response to subunit inactivated influenza vaccine (dated by TCRdb to 2016 to 2019). General notes on the study: Deep quantitative T cell receptor repertoire profiling was used in the study to track responses to a trivalent subunit inactivated influenza vaccine. On the study overall, not on this receptor specifically: The authors proposed that each seasonal influenza vaccination may bring in only a limited number of new T cells.

The library was generated by RT-PCR. TCRdb lists the instrument as Illumina HiSeq 2500. The public reads were quality trimmed at Q25 with fastp and then assembled into clones with MiXCR by TCRdb, keeping productive beta chains. Rows are unified per CDR3 protein, each entry keeping the most common DNA and genes. In this sample the table shows about 500,000 distinct CDR3 sequences, 16% of which occur a single time. The ten largest clones add up to roughly 3.1% of the sample. The starting material was CD4+ T cells sorted from PBMCs, obtained less than 25 months after vaccination. The sequence derives from a man aged 45 to 70 who received an inactivated influenza vaccine. Donor details come from another sample of the same person, matched by shared clones. The V gene is TRBV29-1 and the J gene is TRBJ2-7; the D assignment is uncertain and may be TRBD1 or TRBD2, with 6 bases supporting each. Here is the DNA: TGCAGCGCGGGGGCAGGATCCTACGAGCAGTACTTC. This gives the protein CSAGAGSYEQYF.